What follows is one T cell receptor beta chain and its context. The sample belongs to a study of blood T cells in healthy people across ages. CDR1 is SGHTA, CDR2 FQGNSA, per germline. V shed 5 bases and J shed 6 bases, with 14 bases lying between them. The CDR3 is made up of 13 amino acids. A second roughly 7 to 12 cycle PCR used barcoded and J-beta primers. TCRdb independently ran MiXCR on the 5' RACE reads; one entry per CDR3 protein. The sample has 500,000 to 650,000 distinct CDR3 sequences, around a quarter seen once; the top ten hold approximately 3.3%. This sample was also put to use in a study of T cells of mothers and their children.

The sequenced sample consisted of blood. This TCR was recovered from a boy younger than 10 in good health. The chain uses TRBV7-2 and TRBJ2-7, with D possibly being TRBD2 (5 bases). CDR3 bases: TGTGCCAGCAGCCCCGAGACTAAAGGCGAGCAGTACTTC. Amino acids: CASSPETKGEQYF.